This T cell receptor beta chain stems from a study of cytomegalovirus exposure and HLA in healthy donors. Overall study findings and caveats: Cytomegalovirus-associated TCR beta chains were listed, numbering 164. Being productive about 90% or about 30% of the time was typical of most TCR beta V segments in an earlier analysis.

This PCR relied on a set of 60 Vbeta primers and 13 Jbeta primers. Assay used: immunoSEQ multiplex PCR; TCRdb lists only in-frame clones, some missing. The sample comprises under 200,000 clones, roughly 80% of which are singletons, and roughly 1.9% rests with the top ten. This CDR3 is built from 15 residues. CDR1 is MNHEY, CDR2 SVGAGI, per germline. Trimming cost V 7 bases and J 6 bases; bases outside gene matches: 12. This clone was detected only once. Its antigen remains unidentified. This cohort consisted of healthy bone marrow donors. This donor had no CMV serostatus on record. This chain links TRBV6-5 with TRBJ2-3; TRBD2 matches at 8 bases. The sequence came from a human donor in good health. Specimen: PBMCs. DNA for the CDR3: TGTGCCAGCACAAGCGGCGGGGGGCGCTTGGATACGCAGTATTTT. Amino acid sequence: CASTSGGGRLDTQYF.